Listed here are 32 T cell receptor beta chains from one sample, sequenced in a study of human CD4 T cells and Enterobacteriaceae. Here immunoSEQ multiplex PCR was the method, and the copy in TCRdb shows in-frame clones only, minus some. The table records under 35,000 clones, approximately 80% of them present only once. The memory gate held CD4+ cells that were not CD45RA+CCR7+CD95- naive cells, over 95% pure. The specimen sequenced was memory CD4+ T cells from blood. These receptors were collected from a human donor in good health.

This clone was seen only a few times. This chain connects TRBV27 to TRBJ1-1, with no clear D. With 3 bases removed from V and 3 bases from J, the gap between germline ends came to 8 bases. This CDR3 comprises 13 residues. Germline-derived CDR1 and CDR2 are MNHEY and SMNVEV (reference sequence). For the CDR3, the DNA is TGTGCCAGCAGTTTCTCTCGCTACACTGAAGCTTTCTTT. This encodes CASSFSRYTEAFF.

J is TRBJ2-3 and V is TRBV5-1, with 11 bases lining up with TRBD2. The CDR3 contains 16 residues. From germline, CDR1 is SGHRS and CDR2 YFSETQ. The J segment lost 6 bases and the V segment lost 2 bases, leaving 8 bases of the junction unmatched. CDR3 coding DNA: TGCGCCAGCAGCTTCGAAGGGACTAGCGGTTTTGATACGCAGTATTTT. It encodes CASSFEGTSGFDTQYF.

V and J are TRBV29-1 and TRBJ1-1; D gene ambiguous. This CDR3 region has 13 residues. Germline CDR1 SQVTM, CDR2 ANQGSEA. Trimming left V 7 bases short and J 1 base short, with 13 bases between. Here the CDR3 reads CSAEDGQNTEAFF. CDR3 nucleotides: TGCAGCGCGGAGGACGGCCAGAACACTGAAGCTTTCTTT.

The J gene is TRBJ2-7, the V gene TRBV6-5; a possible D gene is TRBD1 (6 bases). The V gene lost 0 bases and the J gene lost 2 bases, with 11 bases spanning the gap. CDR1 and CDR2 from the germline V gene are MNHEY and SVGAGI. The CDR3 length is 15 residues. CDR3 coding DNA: TGTGCCAGCAGTTACTCGGGACACGGGACCTACGAGCAGTACTTC. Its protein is CASSYSGHGTYEQYF.

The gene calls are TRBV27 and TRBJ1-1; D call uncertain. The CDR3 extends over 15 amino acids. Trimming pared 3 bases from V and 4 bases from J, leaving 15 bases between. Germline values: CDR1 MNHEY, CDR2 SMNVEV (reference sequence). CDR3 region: CASSFRVGYGTEAFF. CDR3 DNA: TGTGCCAGCAGTTTCCGCGTAGGGTATGGCACTGAAGCTTTCTTT.

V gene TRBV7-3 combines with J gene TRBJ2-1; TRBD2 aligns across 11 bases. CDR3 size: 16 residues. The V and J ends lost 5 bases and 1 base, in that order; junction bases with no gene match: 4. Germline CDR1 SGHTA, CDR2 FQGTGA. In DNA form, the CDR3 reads TGTGCCAGCAGCCTAGGACTAGCGGGTTCCTACAATGAGCAGTTCTTC. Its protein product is CASSLGLAGSYNEQFF.

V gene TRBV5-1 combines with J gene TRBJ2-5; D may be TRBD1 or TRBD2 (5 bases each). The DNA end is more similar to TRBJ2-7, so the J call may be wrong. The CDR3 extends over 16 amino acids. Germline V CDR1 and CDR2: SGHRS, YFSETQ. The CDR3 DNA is TGCGCCAGCAGCTGGGCCGGGACGGGAAGCTCCTACGAGCAGTACTTC. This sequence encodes CASSWAGTGSSYEQYF.

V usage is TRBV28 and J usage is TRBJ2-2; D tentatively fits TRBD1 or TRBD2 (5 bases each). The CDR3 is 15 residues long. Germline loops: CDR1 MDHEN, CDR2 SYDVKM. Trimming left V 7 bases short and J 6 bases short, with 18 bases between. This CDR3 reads CASNTISMGAGELFF. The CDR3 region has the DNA TGTGCCAGCAACACTATTTCAATGGGGGCCGGGGAGCTGTTTTTT.

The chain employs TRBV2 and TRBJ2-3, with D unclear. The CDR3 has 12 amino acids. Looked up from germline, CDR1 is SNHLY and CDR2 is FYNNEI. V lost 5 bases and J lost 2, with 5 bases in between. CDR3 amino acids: CASSPDTDTQYF. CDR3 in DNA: TGTGCCAGCAGTCCCGACACAGATACGCAGTATTTT.

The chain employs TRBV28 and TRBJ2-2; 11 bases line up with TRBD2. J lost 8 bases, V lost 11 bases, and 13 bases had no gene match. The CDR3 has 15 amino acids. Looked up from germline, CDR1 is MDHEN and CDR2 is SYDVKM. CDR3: CAGPGTSGKGGELFF. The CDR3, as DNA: TGTGCCGGTCCCGGGACTAGCGGAAAGGGGGGGGAGCTGTTTTTT.

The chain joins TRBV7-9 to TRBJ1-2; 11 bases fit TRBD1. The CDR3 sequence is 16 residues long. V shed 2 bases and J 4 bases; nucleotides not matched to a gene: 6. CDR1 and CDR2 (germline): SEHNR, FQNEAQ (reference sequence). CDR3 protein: CASSLSRTGGLYGYTF. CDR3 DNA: TGTGCCAGCAGCTTAAGTCGGACAGGGGGCCTCTATGGCTACACCTTC.

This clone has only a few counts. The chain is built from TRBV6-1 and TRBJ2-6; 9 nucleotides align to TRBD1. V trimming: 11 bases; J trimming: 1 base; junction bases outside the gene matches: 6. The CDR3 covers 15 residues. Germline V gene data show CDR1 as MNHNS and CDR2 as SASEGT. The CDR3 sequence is CAAWGTGSGANVLTF. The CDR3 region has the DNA TGTGCCGCGTGGGGGACAGGGTCTGGGGCCAACGTCCTGACTTTC.

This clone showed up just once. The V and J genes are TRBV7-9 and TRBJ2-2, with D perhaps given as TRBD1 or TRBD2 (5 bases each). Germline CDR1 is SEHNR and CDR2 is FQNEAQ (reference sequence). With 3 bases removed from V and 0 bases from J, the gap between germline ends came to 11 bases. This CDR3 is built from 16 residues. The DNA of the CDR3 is TGTGCCAGCAGCTTGGGGCGGGTCACGAACACCGGGGAGCTGTTTTTT. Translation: CASSLGRVTNTGELFF.

In nucleotides, the CDR3 is TGTGCCAGTAGTCCCTGGGAGCCTAAAGGCAATCAGCCCCAGCATTTT. Protein: CASSPWEPKGNQPQHF. The V and J genes are TRBV19 and TRBJ1-5; D uncertain. Germline V gene lookup returns CDR1 LNHDA and CDR2 SQIVND (reference sequence). The CDR3 loop spans 16 amino acids. Deletions cut 5 bases from V and 2 bases from J, with 16 bases between.

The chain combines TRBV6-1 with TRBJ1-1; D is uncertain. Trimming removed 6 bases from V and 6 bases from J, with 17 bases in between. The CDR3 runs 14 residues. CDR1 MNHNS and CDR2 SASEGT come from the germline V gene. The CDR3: CASRKGWGPPEAFF. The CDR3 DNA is TGTGCCAGCAGGAAGGGTTGGGGTCCCCCTGAAGCTTTCTTT.

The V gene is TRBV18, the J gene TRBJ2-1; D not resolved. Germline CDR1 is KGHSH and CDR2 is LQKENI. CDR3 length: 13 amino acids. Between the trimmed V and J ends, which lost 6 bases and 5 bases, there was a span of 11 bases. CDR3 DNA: TGTGCCAGCTCGGCAGCTCCCGACAATGAGCAGTTCTTC. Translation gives CASSAAPDNEQFF.

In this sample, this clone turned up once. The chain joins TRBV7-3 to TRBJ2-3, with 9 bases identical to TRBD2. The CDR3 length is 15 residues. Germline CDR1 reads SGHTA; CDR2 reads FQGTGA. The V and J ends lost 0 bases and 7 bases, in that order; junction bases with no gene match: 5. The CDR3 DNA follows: TGTGCCAGCAGCTTAACGGCGGGGGGGCGGAATACGCAGTATTTT. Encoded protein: CASSLTAGGRNTQYF.

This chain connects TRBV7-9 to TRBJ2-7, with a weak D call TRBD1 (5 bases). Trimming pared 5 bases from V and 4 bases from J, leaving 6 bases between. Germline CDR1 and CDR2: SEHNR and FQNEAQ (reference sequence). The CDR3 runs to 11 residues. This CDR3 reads CASSKGYEQYF. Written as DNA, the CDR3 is TGTGCCAGCAGCAAGGGGTACGAGCAGTACTTC.

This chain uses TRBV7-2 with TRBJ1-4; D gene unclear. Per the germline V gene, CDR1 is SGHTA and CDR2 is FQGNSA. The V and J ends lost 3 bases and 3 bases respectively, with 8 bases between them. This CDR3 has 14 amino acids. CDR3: CASSFMLANEKLFF. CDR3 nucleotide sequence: TGTGCCAGCAGCTTCATGTTAGCTAATGAAAAACTGTTTTTT.

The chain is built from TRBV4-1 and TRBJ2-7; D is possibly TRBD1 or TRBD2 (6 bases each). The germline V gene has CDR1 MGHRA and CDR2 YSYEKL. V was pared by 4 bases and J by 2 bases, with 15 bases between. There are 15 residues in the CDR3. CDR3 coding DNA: TGCGCCAGCAGCCCCCTGGGGGCGGGAACCTACGAGCAGTACTTC. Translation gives CASSPLGAGTYEQYF.

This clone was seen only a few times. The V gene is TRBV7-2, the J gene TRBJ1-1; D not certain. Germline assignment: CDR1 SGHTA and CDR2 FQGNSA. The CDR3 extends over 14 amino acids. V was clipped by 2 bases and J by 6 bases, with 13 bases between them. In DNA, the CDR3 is TGTGCCAGCAGCTTAAATAGCGTCATCGCTGAAGCTTTCTTT. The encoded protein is CASSLNSVIAEAFF. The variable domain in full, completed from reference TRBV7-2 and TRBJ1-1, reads GAGVSQSPSNKVTEKGKDVELRCDPISGHTALYWYRQSLGQGLEFLIYFQGNSAPDKSGLPSDRFSAERTGGSVSTLTIQRTQQEDSAVYLCASSLNSVIAEAFFGQGTRLTVV.

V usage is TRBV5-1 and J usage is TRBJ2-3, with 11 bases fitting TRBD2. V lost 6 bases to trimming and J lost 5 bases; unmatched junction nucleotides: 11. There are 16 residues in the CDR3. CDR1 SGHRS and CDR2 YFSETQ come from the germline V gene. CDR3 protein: CASTLTSGVQGDTQYF. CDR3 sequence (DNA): TGCGCCAGCACCCTGACTAGCGGGGTTCAGGGAGATACGCAGTATTTT.

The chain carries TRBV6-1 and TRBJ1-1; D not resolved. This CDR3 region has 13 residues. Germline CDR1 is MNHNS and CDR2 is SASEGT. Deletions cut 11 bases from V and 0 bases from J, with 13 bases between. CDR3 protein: CASRRALNTEAFF. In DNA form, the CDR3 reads TGTGCCTCACGAAGGGCCTTGAACACTGAAGCTTTCTTT.

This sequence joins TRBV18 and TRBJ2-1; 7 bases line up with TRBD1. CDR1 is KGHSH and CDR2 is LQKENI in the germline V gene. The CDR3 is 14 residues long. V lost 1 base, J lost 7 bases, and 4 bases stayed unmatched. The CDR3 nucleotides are TGTGCCAGCTCACCACTCAACAGGGGTAATGAGCAGTTCTTC. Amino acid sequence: CASSPLNRGNEQFF.

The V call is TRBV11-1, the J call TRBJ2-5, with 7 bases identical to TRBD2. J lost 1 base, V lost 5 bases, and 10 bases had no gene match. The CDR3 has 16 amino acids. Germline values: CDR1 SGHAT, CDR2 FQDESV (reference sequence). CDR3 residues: CASSLTSASTQETQYF. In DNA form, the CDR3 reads TGTGCCAGCAGCCTAACTAGCGCCAGCACCCAAGAGACCCAGTACTTC.

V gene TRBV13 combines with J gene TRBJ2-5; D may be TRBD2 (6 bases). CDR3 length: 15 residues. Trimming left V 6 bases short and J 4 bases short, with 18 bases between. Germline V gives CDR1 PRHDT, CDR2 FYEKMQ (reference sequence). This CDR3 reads CASSPGRGTRETQYF. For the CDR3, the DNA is TGTGCCAGCAGTCCCGGTCGGGGGACGCGAGAGACCCAGTACTTC.

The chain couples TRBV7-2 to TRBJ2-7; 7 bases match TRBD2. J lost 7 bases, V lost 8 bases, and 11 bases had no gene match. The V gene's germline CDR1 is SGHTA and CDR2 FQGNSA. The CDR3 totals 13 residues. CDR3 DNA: TGTGCCAGCGGCCGGGACTACCAGGGAGAGCAGTACTTC. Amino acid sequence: CASGRDYQGEQYF.

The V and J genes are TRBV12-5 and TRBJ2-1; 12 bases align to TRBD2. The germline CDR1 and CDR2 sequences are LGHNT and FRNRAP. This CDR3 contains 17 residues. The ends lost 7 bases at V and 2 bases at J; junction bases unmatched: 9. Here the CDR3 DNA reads TGTGCTAGTGCCCTCAGACTAGCGGGAGATCCCTACAATGAGCAGTTCTTC. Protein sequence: CASALRLAGDPYNEQFF.

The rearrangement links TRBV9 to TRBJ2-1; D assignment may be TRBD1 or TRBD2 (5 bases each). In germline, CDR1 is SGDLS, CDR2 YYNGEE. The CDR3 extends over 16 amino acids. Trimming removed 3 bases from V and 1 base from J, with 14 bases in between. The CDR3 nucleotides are TGTGCCAGCAGCGCCCAGGGACCCACATCCTACAATGAGCAGTTCTTC. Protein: CASSAQGPTSYNEQFF.

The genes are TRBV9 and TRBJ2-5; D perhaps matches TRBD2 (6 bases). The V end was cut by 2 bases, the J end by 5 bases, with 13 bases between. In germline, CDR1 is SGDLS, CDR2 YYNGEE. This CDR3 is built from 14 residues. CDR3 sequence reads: CASSVSGEDETQYF. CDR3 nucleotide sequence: TGTGCCAGCAGCGTCTCCGGGGAGGACGAGACCCAGTACTTC.

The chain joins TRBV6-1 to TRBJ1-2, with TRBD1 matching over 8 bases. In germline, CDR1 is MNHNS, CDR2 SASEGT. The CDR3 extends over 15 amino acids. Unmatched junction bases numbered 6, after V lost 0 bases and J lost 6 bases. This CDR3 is CASSEAPGGSNGYTF. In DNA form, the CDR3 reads TGTGCCAGCAGTGAAGCGCCAGGGGGCTCAAATGGCTACACCTTC.

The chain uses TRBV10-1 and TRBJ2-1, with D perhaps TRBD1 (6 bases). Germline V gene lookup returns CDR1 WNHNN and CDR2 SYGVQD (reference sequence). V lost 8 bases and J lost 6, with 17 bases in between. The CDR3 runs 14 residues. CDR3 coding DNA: TGCGCCAGCTCCCCCGTGGGCAGGGGCAATGAGCAGTTCTTC. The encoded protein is CASSPVGRGNEQFF.